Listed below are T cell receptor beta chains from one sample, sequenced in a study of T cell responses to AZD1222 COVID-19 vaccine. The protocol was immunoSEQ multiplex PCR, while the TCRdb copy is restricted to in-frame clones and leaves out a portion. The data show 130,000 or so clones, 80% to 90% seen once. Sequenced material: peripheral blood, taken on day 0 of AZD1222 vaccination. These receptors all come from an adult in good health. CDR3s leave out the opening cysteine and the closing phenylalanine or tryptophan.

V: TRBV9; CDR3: ASSVVEIGELF
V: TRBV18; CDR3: ASSPSHTGELF
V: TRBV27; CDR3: ASSFNRVDSPLH
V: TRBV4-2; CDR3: ASSQDRAGSSGADTQY
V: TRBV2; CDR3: ASSEGTSSNQPQH
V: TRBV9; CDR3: ASSASGHSNNEQF
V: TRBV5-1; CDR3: ASSGGHTGELF
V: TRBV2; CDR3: ASLRQGAVGYT
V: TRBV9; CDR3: ASSPTRGQGSANEQF
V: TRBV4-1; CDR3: ASSFAQGASTGELF
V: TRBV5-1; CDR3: ASSLRGTDTQY
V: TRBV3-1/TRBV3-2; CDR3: ASSQDQGLQPQH
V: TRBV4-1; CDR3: ASSQERTSSGNTIY
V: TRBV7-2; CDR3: ASSATGDTGELF
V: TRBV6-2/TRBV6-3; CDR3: ASSPATGGFGTQY
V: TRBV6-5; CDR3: ASSQGAGEKLF
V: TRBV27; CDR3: ASSSSPGTGSYSNQPQH
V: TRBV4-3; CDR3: ASSQDAGSSYEQY
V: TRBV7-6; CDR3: ASSSKFRPGEQY
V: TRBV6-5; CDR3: ASSYGQISDTQY
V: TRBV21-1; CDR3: ASCDRALPWDTQY
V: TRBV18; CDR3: ASSRPRDRTNEQF
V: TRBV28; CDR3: ASSFYSGGFRETQY
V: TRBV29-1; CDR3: SAFGDRGPLDTQY
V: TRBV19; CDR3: ASGTGVYNEQF
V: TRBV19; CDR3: ASSYRGNTEAF
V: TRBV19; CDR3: ASNRGLGANVLT
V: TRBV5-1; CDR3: ASSRTLAGELF
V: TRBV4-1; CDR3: ASSQSGLAGATREQY
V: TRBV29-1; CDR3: SVITRSSEGNQPQH
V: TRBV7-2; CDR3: ASSSQPNRNSPLH
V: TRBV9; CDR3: ASSPRAGSYGYT
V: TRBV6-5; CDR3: ASSYRTGGPYEQY
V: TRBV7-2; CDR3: ASSRDRRDTIY
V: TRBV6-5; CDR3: ASSLDRVASYEQY
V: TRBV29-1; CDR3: SVTTGVETQY
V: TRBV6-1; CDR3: ASSTRQGIEQY
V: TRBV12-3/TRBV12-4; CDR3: ASSRLRQTEAF
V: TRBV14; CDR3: ASSQDWNSGNTIY
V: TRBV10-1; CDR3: ASRVAGYYGYT
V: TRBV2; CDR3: ASSEVQGTALNQPQH
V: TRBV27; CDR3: ASSLSGFVNTEAF
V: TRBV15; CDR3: ATRDSSGTVNQPQH
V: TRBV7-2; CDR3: ASSFTGLGGYT
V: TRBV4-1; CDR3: ASSQDWSYEQF
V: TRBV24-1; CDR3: ATSLGVLETQY
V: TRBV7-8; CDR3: ASSFDMPSSYEQY
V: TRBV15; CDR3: ATSGRQEGYGYT
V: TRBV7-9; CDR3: ASSLGTGTVSNQPQH
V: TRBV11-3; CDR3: ASSLGASRTGELF